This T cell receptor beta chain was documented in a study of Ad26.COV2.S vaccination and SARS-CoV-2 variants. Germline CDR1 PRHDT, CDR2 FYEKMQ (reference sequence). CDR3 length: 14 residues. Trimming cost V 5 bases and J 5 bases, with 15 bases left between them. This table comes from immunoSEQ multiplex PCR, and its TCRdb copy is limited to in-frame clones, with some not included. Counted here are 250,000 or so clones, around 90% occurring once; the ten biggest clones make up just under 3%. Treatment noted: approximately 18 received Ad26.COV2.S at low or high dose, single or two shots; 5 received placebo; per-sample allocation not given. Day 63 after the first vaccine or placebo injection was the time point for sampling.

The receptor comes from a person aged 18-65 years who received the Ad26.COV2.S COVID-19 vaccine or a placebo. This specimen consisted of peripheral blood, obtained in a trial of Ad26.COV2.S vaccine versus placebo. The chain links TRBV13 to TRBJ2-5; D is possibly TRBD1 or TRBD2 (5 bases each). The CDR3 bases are TGTGCCAGCAGCGGACGGGCCGAGGGGGAGACCCAGTACTTC. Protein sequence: CASSGRAEGETQYF.